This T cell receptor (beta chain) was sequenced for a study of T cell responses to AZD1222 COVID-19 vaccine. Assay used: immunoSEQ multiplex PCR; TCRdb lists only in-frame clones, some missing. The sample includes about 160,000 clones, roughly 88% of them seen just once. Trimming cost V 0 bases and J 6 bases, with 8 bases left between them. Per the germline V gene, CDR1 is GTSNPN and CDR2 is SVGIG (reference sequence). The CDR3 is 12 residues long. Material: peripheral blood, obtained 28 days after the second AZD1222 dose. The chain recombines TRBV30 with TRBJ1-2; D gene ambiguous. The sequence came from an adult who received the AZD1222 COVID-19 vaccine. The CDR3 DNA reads TGTGCCTGGAGTGTCGGAGGGAATGGCTACACCTTC. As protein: CAWSVGGNGYTF.